The 7 T cell receptor beta chains given below trace back to one sample, sequenced in a study of radiotherapy plus CTLA-4 blockade in lung cancer. The assay was immunoSEQ multiplex PCR, and TCRdb's table has in-frame clones only and misses some. Of some 90,000 clones in the sample, about 90% were seen once. The sequences come from peripheral blood, collected from a patient treated with radiotherapy plus ipilimumab. These receptors were obtained from a human donor with non-small cell lung cancer who had a partial response to radiotherapy plus ipilimumab.

This clone was observed a handful of times. An end of the junction differs from the germline gene, which may be a read error. V gene TRBV30 combines with J gene TRBJ1-3; the match to TRBD1 covers 10 bases. This CDR3 has 13 residues. Germline CDR1 and CDR2: GTSNPN and SVGIG (reference sequence). The CDR3 protein is CAHGQGVGSTIYF. The CDR3 nucleotides are TGTGCCCACGGACAGGGGGTTGGAAGCACCATATATTTT.

The chain uses TRBV7-9 and TRBJ2-3, with TRBD2 matching over 8 bases. V shed 2 bases, J shed 1 base, and the junction held 5 bases outside the gene matches. This CDR3 has 16 amino acids. Germline values: CDR1 SEHNR, CDR2 FQNEAQ (reference sequence). Here the CDR3 DNA reads TGTGCCAGCAGCTTAAACCCGGGAGGGCGCACAGATACGCAGTATTTT. Protein product: CASSLNPGGRTDTQYF.

J is TRBJ2-3 and V is TRBV27; 9 positions agree with TRBD1. CDR1 is MNHEY and CDR2 is SMNVEV in the germline V gene (reference sequence). With V trimmed by 4 bases and J by 2 bases, 4 bases remained unmatched. CDR3 length: 15 amino acids. The CDR3 DNA follows: TGTGCCAGCAGTTCCGGGACAGGGTTCACAGATACGCAGTATTTT. Amino acid sequence: CASSSGTGFTDTQYF.

The chain employs TRBV6-5 and TRBJ2-5; a possible D gene is TRBD1 (5 bases). This CDR3 has 13 residues. Germline V gives CDR1 MNHEY, CDR2 SVGAGI. Trimming took 0 bases from V and 6 from J, leaving 8 bases between them. CDR3 bases: TGTGCCAGCAGTTACTCGCAGGGCAAGACCCAGTACTTC. Translating gives CASSYSQGKTQYF.

The rearrangement uses TRBV9 and TRBJ2-1; TRBD2 matches at 7 bases. V dropped 1 base and J dropped 10; count of bases not matched to a gene: 8. Germline CDR1 reads SGDLS; CDR2 reads YYNGEE. The CDR3 runs 14 residues. CDR3 loop: CASSVLAGAHEQFF. CDR3 nucleotides: TGTGCCAGCAGCGTATTGGCGGGAGCACACGAGCAGTTCTTC.

J is TRBJ2-3 and V is TRBV5-1; D gene unclear. In germline, CDR1 is SGHRS, CDR2 YFSETQ. This CDR3 region has 12 residues. Trimming removed 3 bases at V and 2 bases at J, with 4 bases between. CDR3 DNA sequence: TGCGCCAGCAGCTCCCTCACAGATACGCAGTATTTT. The encoded protein is CASSSLTDTQYF.

The chain joins TRBV7-8 to TRBJ2-1, with D tentatively TRBD1 (5 bases). Trimming pared 5 bases from V and 8 bases from J, leaving 19 bases between. Germline CDR1 SGHVS, CDR2 FQNEAQ. CDR3 length: 15 amino acids. The CDR3 region has the DNA TGTGCCAGCAGCCGCAACAGGAGATCGAGTTATGAGCAGTTCTTC. Its protein product is CASSRNRRSSYEQFF.